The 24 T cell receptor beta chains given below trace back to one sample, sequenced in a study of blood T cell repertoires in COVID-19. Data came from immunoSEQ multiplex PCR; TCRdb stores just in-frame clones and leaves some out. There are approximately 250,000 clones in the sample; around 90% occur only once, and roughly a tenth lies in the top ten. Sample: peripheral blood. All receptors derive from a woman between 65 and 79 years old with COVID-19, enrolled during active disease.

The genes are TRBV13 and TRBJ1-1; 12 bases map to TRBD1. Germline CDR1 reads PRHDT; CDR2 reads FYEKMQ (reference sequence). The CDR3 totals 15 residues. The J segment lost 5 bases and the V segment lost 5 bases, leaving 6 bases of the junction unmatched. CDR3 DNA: TGTGCCAGCAGCCGGGGGACAGGGGGCTATACTGAAGCTTTCTTT. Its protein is CASSRGTGGYTEAFF.

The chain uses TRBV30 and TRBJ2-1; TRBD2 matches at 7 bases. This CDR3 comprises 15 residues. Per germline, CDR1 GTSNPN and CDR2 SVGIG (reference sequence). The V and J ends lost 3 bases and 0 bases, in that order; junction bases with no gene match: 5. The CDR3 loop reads CAWRGRGSSYNEQFF. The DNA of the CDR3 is TGTGCCTGGAGGGGACGCGGGAGCTCCTACAATGAGCAGTTCTTC.

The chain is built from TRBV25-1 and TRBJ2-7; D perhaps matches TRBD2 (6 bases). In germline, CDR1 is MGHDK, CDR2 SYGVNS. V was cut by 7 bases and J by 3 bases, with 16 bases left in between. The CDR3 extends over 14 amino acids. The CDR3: CASTQTGGYYEQYF. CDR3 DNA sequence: TGTGCCAGCACCCAAACCGGGGGATACTACGAGCAGTACTTC.

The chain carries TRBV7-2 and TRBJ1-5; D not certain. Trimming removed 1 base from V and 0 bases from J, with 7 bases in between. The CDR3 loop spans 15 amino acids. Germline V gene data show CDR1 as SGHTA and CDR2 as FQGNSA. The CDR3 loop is CASSLEQFSNQPQHF. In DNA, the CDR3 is TGTGCCAGCAGCTTAGAACAGTTTAGCAATCAGCCCCAGCATTTT.

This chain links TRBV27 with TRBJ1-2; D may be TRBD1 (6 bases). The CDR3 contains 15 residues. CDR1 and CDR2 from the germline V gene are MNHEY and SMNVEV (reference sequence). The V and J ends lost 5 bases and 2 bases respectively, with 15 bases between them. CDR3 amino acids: CASSRGGQGNYGYTF. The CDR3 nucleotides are TGTGCCAGCAGTCGCGGGGGGCAGGGCAACTATGGCTACACCTTC.

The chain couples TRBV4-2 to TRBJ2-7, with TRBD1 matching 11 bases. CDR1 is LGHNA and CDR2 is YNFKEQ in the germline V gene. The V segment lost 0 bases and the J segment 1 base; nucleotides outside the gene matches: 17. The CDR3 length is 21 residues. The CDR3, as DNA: TGTGCCAGCAGCCAAGATCCCAGCGGGACAGGGGGTCTAGCGGATTCCTACGAGCAGTACTTC. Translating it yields CASSQDPSGTGGLADSYEQYF.

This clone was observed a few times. The CDR3 loop reads CASRAGVGYQETQYF. The CDR3 DNA sequence: TGTGCCAGCAGAGCGGGAGTGGGGTACCAAGAGACCCAGTACTTC. The J gene is TRBJ2-5, the V gene TRBV2; 8 bases align to TRBD2. CDR1 SNHLY and CDR2 FYNNEI come from the germline V gene. This CDR3 is 15 amino acids long. After removal of 6 bases from V and 0 bases from J, the junction contained 6 bases not matched to a gene.

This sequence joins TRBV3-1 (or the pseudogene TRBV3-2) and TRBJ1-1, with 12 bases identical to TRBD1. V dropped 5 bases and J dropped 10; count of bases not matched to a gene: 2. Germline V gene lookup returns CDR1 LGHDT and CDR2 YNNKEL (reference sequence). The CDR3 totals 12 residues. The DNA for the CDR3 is TGTGCCAGCAGCGGGGGACAGGGGGCAGCTTTCTTT. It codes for CASSGGQGAAFF.

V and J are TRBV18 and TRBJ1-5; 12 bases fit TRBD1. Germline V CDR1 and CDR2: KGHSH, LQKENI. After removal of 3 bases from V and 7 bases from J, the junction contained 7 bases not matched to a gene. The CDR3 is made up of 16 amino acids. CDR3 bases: TGTGCCAGCTCACCTTGGGACAGGGGGCTGGGGCAGCCCCAGCATTTT. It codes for CASSPWDRGLGQPQHF.

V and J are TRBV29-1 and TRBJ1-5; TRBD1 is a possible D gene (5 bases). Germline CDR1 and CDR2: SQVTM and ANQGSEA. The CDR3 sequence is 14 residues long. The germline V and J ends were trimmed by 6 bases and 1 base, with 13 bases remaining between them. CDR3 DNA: TGCAGCGTGGCCGTCGGGGGAAGCAATCAGCCCCAGCATTTT. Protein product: CSVAVGGSNQPQHF.

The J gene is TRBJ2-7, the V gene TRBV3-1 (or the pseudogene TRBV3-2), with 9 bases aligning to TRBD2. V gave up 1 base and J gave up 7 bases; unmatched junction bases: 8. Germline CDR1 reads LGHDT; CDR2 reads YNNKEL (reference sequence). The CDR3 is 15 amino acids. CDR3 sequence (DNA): TGTGCCAGCAGCCAAGTTAGCGGGAGTTTGGGGGAGCAGTACTTC. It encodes CASSQVSGSLGEQYF.

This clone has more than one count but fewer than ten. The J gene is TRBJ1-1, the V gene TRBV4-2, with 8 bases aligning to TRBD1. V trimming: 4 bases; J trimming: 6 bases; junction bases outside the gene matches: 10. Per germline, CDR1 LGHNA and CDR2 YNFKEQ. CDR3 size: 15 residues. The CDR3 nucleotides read TGTGCCAGCAGCCCAAGGACAGGGCCCCTCGCTGAAGCTTTCTTT. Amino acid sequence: CASSPRTGPLAEAFF.

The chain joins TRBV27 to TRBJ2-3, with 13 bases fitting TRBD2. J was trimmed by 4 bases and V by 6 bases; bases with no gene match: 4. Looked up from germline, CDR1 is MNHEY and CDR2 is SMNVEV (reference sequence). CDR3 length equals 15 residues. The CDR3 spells CASRVLAGGADTQYF. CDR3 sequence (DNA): TGTGCCAGCAGGGTACTAGCGGGGGGGGCAGATACGCAGTATTTT.

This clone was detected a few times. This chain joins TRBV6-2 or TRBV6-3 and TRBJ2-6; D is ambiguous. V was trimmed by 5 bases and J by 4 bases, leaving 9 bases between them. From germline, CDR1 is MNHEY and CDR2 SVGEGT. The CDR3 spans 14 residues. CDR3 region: CASSIAPGANVLTF. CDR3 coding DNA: TGTGCCAGCAGTATAGCTCCCGGGGCCAACGTCCTGACTTTC.

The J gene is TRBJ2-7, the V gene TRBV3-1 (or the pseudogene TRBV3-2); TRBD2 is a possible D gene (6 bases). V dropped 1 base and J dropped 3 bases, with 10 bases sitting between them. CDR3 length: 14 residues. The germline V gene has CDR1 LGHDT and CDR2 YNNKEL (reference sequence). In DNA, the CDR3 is TGTGCCAGCAGCCAAGGCGGGGCTCTCTACGAGCAGTACTTC. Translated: CASSQGGALYEQYF.

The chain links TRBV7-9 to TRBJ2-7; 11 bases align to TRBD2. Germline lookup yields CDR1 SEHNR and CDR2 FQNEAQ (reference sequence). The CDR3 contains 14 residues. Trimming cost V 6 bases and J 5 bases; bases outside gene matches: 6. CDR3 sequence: CASRNMGLADEQYF. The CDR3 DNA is TGTGCCAGCAGAAACATGGGACTAGCGGACGAGCAGTACTTC.

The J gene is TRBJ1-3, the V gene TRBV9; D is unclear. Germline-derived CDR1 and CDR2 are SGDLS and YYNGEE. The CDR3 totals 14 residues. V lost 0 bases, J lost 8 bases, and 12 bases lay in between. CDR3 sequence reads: CASSVATRGDTIYF. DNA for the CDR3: TGTGCCAGCAGCGTAGCTACCCGCGGGGACACCATATATTTT.

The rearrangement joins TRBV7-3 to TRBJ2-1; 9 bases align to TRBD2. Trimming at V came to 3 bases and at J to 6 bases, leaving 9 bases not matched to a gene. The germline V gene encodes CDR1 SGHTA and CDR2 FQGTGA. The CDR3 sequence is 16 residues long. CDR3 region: CASSLVAGVPSNEQFF. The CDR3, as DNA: TGTGCCAGCAGCTTGGTAGCGGGAGTCCCCTCCAATGAGCAGTTCTTC.

The CDR3 bases are TGTGCCAGTAGTACGGGACAGCTTACTAACTATGGCTACACCTTC. Translation: CASSTGQLTNYGYTF. The rearrangement links TRBV19 to TRBJ1-2, with 7 bases aligning to TRBD1. Germline trimming cut 4 bases from V and 0 bases from J; bases unmatched to any gene: 5. This CDR3 comprises 15 residues. In germline, CDR1 is LNHDA, CDR2 SQIVND (reference sequence).

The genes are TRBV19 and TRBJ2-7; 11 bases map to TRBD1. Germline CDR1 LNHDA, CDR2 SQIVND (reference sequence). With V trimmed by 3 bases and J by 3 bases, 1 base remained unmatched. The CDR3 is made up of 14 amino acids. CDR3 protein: CASSMGTGGYEQYF. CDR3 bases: TGTGCCAGTAGTATGGGGACAGGGGGCTACGAGCAGTACTTC.

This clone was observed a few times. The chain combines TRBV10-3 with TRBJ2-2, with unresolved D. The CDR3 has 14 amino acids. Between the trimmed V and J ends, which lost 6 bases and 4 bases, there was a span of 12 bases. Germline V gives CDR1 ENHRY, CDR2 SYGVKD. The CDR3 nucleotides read TGTGCCATCAGCCCCCCCGTGAGCACCGGGGAGCTGTTTTTT. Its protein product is CAISPPVSTGELFF.

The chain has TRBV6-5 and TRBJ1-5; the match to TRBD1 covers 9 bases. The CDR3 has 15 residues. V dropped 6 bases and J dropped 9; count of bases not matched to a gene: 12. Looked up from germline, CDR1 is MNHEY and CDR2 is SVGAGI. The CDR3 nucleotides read TGTGCCAGCAGAACTACAGGGGGCCCGGGTTCGCCCCAGCATTTT. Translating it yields CASRTTGGPGSPQHF.

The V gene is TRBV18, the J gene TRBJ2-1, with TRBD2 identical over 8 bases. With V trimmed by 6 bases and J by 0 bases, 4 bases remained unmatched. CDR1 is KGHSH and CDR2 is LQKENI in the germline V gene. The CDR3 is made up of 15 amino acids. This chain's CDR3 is CASSPTSDSYNEQFF. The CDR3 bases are TGTGCCAGCTCCCCGACTAGCGACTCCTACAATGAGCAGTTCTTC.

The CDR3 loop is CASSTFSGPSYEQYF. The CDR3 region has the DNA TGTGCCAGCAGCACGTTCAGCGGACCCTCCTACGAGCAGTACTTC. V usage is TRBV9 and J usage is TRBJ2-7, with a tentative D call TRBD2 (5 bases). This CDR3 is 15 amino acids long. Germline lookup yields CDR1 SGDLS and CDR2 YYNGEE. V lost 4 bases and J 0 bases, leaving 14 bases between the germline ends.